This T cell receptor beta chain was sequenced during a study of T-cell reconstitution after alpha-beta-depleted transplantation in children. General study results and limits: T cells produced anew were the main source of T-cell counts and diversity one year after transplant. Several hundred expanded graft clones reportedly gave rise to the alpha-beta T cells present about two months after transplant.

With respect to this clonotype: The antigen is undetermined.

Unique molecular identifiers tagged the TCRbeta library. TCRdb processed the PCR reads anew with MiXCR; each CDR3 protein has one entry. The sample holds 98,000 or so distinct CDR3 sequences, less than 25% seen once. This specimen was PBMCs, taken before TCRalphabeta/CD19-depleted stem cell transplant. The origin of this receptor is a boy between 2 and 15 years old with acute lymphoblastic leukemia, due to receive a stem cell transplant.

The CDR3 loop is CATSGTTSGPTDTQYF. Written as DNA, the CDR3 is TGTGCCACCAGTGGCACTACTAGCGGACCCACAGATACGCAGTATTTT. The V gene is TRBV24-1, the J gene TRBJ2-3, with TRBD2 identical over 8 bases. CDR1 KGHDR and CDR2 SFDVKD come from the germline V gene. Germline trimming cut 5 bases from V and 2 bases from J; bases unmatched to any gene: 8. The CDR3 is made up of 16 amino acids.